The 30 T cell receptor beta chains in this list originate from one sample, sequenced in a study of persistence of HIV-infected CD4 T cells. The immunoSEQ assay was version 4, run in survey mode. Assay: immunoSEQ multiplex PCR; the TCRdb copy retains only in-frame clones and omits some. The sample has about 37,000 clones; approximately 80% are singletons. What these receptors recognize is not known. Cells were stimulated with CMV-infected fibroblast lysates at roughly 10 ug/mL. CD40L/CD69 double-negative CD45RO-high memory CD4+ T cells were collected. Source: CD4+ T cells sorted from PBMCs after approximately 20-hour stimulation, taken from a patient who received antiretroviral therapy. The source of these receptors is an adult man with HIV who was CMV-seropositive.

The chain recombines TRBV5-1 with TRBJ2-3, with 8 positions matching TRBD1. The germline gives CDR1 SGHRS, CDR2 YFSETQ. The J segment lost 5 bases and the V segment lost 0 bases, leaving 11 bases of the junction unmatched. The CDR3 is made up of 17 amino acids. The CDR3 here is CASSLGTGRLAGDTQYF. In nucleotides, the CDR3 is TGCGCCAGCAGCTTGGGGACAGGGAGGTTGGCCGGAGATACGCAGTATTTT.

The genes are TRBV19 and TRBJ2-7, with 9 bases identical to TRBD1. The germline gives CDR1 LNHDA, CDR2 SQIVND (reference sequence). The length of the CDR3 is 14 residues. J gave up 4 bases and V 3 bases, and 4 bases lay outside the gene matches. The DNA for the CDR3 is TGTGCCAGTAGTATCATGGGACAGGGTTACGAGCAGTACTTC. Residues: CASSIMGQGYEQYF.

The gene calls are TRBV2 and TRBJ1-1; TRBD1 aligns across 7 bases. V shed 5 bases, J shed 1 base, and the junction held 4 bases outside the gene matches. The CDR3 runs to 14 residues. Germline CDR1 is SNHLY and CDR2 is FYNNEI. The CDR3 bases are TGTGCCAGCAGTCCCGGGACAGCGAACACTGAAGCTTTCTTT. It yields the protein CASSPGTANTEAFF. The variable domain in full, with the rest retrieved from reference TRBV2 and TRBJ1-1, is EPEVTQTPSHQVTQMGQEVILRCVPISNHLYFYWYRQILGQKVEFLVSFYNNEISEKSEIFDDQFSVERPDGSNFTLKIRSTKLEDSAMYFCASSPGTANTEAFFGQGTRLTVV.

This chain links TRBV2 with TRBJ2-7; 7 bases are a match to TRBD1. The junction had 9 bases not matched to a gene; V was cut back by 6 bases and J by 7 bases. This CDR3 is built from 13 residues. The V gene's germline CDR1 is SNHLY and CDR2 FYNNEI. The CDR3 here is CASRGTELGEQYF. The CDR3 DNA sequence: TGTGCCAGCAGGGGGACAGAATTGGGGGAGCAGTACTTC.

The chain carries TRBV9 and TRBJ1-1; D is undetermined. Germline V gene lookup returns CDR1 SGDLS and CDR2 YYNGEE. V lost 5 bases, J lost 3 bases, and 14 bases lay in between. The CDR3 is made up of 14 amino acids. The CDR3 sequence is CASRSGARDTEAFF. The CDR3 DNA reads TGTGCCAGCAGGTCGGGTGCCCGAGACACTGAAGCTTTCTTT. The full variable domain, its missing parts supplied by reference TRBV9 and TRBJ1-1, is DSGVTQTPKHLITATGQRVTLRCSPRSGDLSVYWYQQSLDQGLQFLIQYYNGEERAKGNILERFSAQQFPDLHSELNLSSLELGDSALYFCASRSGARDTEAFFGQGTRLTVV.

The CDR3 protein is CASSVPGPEATEAFF. DNA of the CDR3: TGCGCCAGCAGCGTGCCGGGTCCCGAGGCCACTGAAGCTTTCTTT. The V and J genes are TRBV5-1 and TRBJ1-1; D is ambiguous. CDR1 SGHRS and CDR2 YFSETQ come from the germline V gene. The CDR3 has 15 amino acids. The ends were cut back, 4 bases at V and 4 bases at J, with 17 bases in the middle.

V gene TRBV10-3 combines with J gene TRBJ2-5; D is possibly TRBD1 or TRBD2 (5 bases each). There are 12 residues in the CDR3. From germline, CDR1 is ENHRY and CDR2 SYGVKD. V lost 5 bases and J 4 bases, leaving 8 bases between the germline ends. CDR3 in amino acids: CAISLRGETQYF. In DNA, the CDR3 is TGTGCCATCAGTCTGAGGGGAGAGACCCAGTACTTC.

The genes are TRBV2 and TRBJ1-4, with D unresolved. The V gene's germline CDR1 is SNHLY and CDR2 FYNNEI. The V gene lost 0 bases and the J gene lost 4 bases, with 0 bases spanning the gap. This CDR3 contains 12 residues. CDR3 DNA: TGTGCCAGCAGTGAAGCTAATGAAAAACTGTTTTTT. It encodes CASSEANEKLFF.

The rearrangement uses TRBV5-4 and TRBJ1-2; TRBD1 is a possible D gene (5 bases). The CDR3 is 14 residues long. Germline values: CDR1 SGHNT, CDR2 YYREEE (reference sequence). V lost 4 bases and J lost 8, with 18 bases in between. The CDR3 region is CASSPPGPWSGYTF. CDR3 DNA: TGTGCCAGCAGCCCCCCGGGACCGTGGTCCGGCTACACCTTC.

In its sample, this clone was seen a few times. The gene calls are TRBV11-2 and TRBJ1-2; 7 bases are a match to TRBD1. The germline V gene has CDR1 SGHAT and CDR2 FQNNGV. V was clipped by 4 bases and J by 2 bases; unmatched bases: 19. The CDR3 runs 19 residues. The DNA of the CDR3 is TGTGCCAGCAGCTCCCCATCGAGGACAGGTGATAATTCAAACTATGGCTACACCTTC. As protein: CASSSPSRTGDNSNYGYTF.

V is TRBV4-1 and J is TRBJ2-2; no reliable D call. The V gene's germline CDR1 is MGHRA and CDR2 YSYEKL. CDR3 length: 15 amino acids. The V end lost 0 bases, the J end lost 5 bases, and 10 bases lay between the germline ends. The CDR3 protein is CASSQEGVRTGELFF. DNA of the CDR3: TGCGCCAGCAGCCAAGAAGGAGTTAGGACCGGGGAGCTGTTTTTT.

The CDR3 DNA sequence: TGTGCCATCAGGGGCTCCGGGACTAGCGGGGCCGATCAGTATTTT. It is translated as CAIRGSGTSGADQYF. The rearrangement joins TRBV10-3 to TRBJ2-3; 13 bases match TRBD2. The V gene end was trimmed by 6 bases and the J gene end by 12 bases; junction bases not matched to a gene: 12. The CDR3 consists of 15 residues. CDR1 is ENHRY and CDR2 is SYGVKD in the germline V gene.

DNA of the CDR3: TGTGCCAGCAGCTCATCCATGAGACAGGGATTAAATTCACCCCTCCACTTT. Protein: CASSSSMRQGLNSPLHF. This sequence joins TRBV5-4 and TRBJ1-6; 7 positions agree with TRBD1. This CDR3 comprises 17 residues. The germline CDR1 and CDR2 sequences are SGHNT and YYREEE (reference sequence). Losses at the gene ends were 3 bases for V and 7 bases for J; bases not matched to a gene: 13.

The table lists this clone with a count of one. The chain recombines TRBV4-2 with TRBJ2-6; D is uncertain. The CDR3 is 16 amino acids. Germline-derived CDR1 and CDR2 are LGHNA and YNFKEQ. The ends were cut back, 0 bases at V and 0 bases at J, with 6 bases in the middle. The CDR3, as DNA: TGTGCCAGCAGCCAAGAAATCCGCTCTGGGGCCAACGTCCTGACTTTC. Translated, it gives CASSQEIRSGANVLTF.

This chain uses TRBV5-5 with TRBJ2-1, with a weak D call TRBD1 (5 bases). Per the germline V gene, CDR1 is SGHKS and CDR2 is YYEKEE (reference sequence). This CDR3 is 15 amino acids long. Trimming removed 0 bases from V and 0 bases from J, with 7 bases in between. This CDR3 is CASSLDRSSYNEQFF. The CDR3 bases are TGTGCCAGCAGCTTGGACAGGAGCTCCTACAATGAGCAGTTCTTC.

In this sample, this clone turned up a few times. This chain uses TRBV28 with TRBJ1-2, with no clear D. The ends were cut back, 6 bases at V and 0 bases at J, with 8 bases in the middle. Germline V CDR1 and CDR2: MDHEN, SYDVKM. The CDR3 spans 13 residues. This chain's CDR3 is CASRTFTNYGYTF. Here the CDR3 DNA reads TGTGCCAGCAGAACCTTCACTAACTATGGCTACACCTTC.

The chain is built from TRBV7-8 and TRBJ2-3; no reliable D call. Trimming left V 5 bases short and J 5 bases short, with 5 bases between. Per germline, CDR1 SGHVS and CDR2 FQNEAQ. This CDR3 has 11 amino acids. The CDR3 here is CASSLKDTQYF. The CDR3 region has the DNA TGTGCCAGCAGCCTTAAAGATACGCAGTATTTT.

The rearrangement joins TRBV14 to TRBJ1-1, with unresolved D. From germline, CDR1 is SGHDN and CDR2 FVKESK. Trimming left V 0 bases short and J 1 base short, with 6 bases between. CDR3 length equals 14 residues. This chain's CDR3 is CASSQERANTEAFF. The CDR3 DNA follows: TGTGCCAGCAGCCAAGAACGGGCGAACACTGAAGCTTTCTTT.

The CDR3 DNA reads TGTGCCAGCAGTTACGCCCGAGGGTCCCCGGCGGTCACAGATACGCAGTATTTT. Its translation: CASSYARGSPAVTDTQYF. The rearrangement uses TRBV6-2 or TRBV6-3 and TRBJ2-3; maybe TRBD2 (5 bases). Trimming took off 2 bases at V and 2 bases at J, with 20 bases between the two ends. Per the germline V gene, CDR1 is MNHEY and CDR2 is SVGEGT. The CDR3 runs 18 residues.

V is TRBV28 and J is TRBJ2-7; 8 positions match TRBD1. Germline V gene lookup returns CDR1 MDHEN and CDR2 SYDVKM. The junction had 9 bases not matched to a gene; V was cut back by 4 bases and J by 4 bases. The CDR3 runs to 15 residues. The CDR3 DNA reads as TGTGCCAGCAGTTCCTCCGGGACAGGTTCTTACGAGCAGTACTTC. This translates into CASSSSGTGSYEQYF.

The gene calls are TRBV7-9 and TRBJ1-5, with unresolved D. The CDR3 sequence is 12 residues long. V was pared by 3 bases and J by 7 bases, with 7 bases between. Germline V gene data show CDR1 as SEHNR and CDR2 as FQNEAQ (reference sequence). The CDR3 region is CASSFPGQPQHF. DNA of the CDR3: TGTGCCAGCAGCTTTCCTGGACAGCCCCAGCATTTT.

The chain combines TRBV7-3 with TRBJ2-3; 7 bases are a match to TRBD1. This CDR3 comprises 15 residues. The V segment lost 5 bases and the J segment 2 bases; nucleotides outside the gene matches: 7. Germline CDR1 is SGHTA and CDR2 is FQGTGA. The CDR3 bases are TGTGCCAGCAGCCTGAGGGGGCTAAACACAGATACGCAGTATTTT. Protein: CASSLRGLNTDTQYF.

The chain employs TRBV19 and TRBJ1-4; unclear D gene. V shed 7 bases and J shed 3 bases, with 15 bases lying between them. This CDR3 is 15 amino acids long. CDR1 is LNHDA and CDR2 is SQIVND in the germline V gene (reference sequence). The CDR3 bases are TGTGCCAGTACCCCGAAGGGAGGCGCTAATGAAAAACTGTTTTTT. Its protein is CASTPKGGANEKLFF.

The J gene is TRBJ2-1, the V gene TRBV9, with D perhaps TRBD1 or TRBD2 (7 bases each). Germline V gene data show CDR1 as SGDLS and CDR2 as YYNGEE. This CDR3 contains 14 residues. V was cut by 4 bases and J by 9 bases, with 17 bases left in between. CDR3 amino acids: CASSLTTGRGEQFF. CDR3 DNA: TGTGCCAGCAGCCTGACGACAGGGAGGGGTGAGCAGTTCTTC. Drawing the rest from reference TRBV9 and TRBJ2-1, the complete variable domain is DSGVTQTPKHLITATGQRVTLRCSPRSGDLSVYWYQQSLDQGLQFLIQYYNGEERAKGNILERFSAQQFPDLHSELNLSSLELGDSALYFCASSLTTGRGEQFFGPGTRLTVL.

This rearrangement joins TRBV19 to TRBJ2-3, with D maybe TRBD1 (6 bases). Germline lookup yields CDR1 LNHDA and CDR2 SQIVND (reference sequence). V shed 6 bases and J shed 6 bases, with 16 bases lying between them. CDR3 length equals 14 residues. The CDR3 DNA follows: TGTGCCAGTAGCCCGGGACATTCGCGGGATACGCAGTATTTT. It specifies CASSPGHSRDTQYF.

This chain links TRBV19 with TRBJ1-1, with D unresolved. The V and J ends lost 5 bases and 11 bases respectively, with 18 bases between them. Germline loops: CDR1 LNHDA, CDR2 SQIVND (reference sequence). CDR3 length: 13 amino acids. CDR3 residues: CASSPLHNSRAFF. CDR3 DNA sequence: TGTGCCAGTAGTCCCCTTCACAATTCAAGGGCTTTCTTT.

V usage is TRBV6-5 and J usage is TRBJ1-3; D remains ambiguous. Trimming pared 2 bases from V and 0 bases from J, leaving 5 bases between. Germline-derived CDR1 and CDR2 are MNHEY and SVGAGI. The CDR3 is 14 amino acids. CDR3 nucleotide sequence: TGTGCCAGCAGTTACGCGCTCTCTGGAAACACCATATATTTT. As protein: CASSYALSGNTIYF.

V usage is TRBV10-2 and J usage is TRBJ1-1; no reliable D call. V gave up 5 bases and J gave up 1 base, with 8 bases separating them. This CDR3 region has 13 residues. The V gene's germline CDR1 is WSHSY and CDR2 SAAADI. CDR3 sequence (DNA): TGCGCCAGCAGTTTGACACCGAACACTGAAGCTTTCTTT. Protein sequence: CASSLTPNTEAFF.

The V gene is TRBV6-5, the J gene TRBJ2-1; D is perhaps TRBD1 or TRBD2 (5 bases each). V was pared by 6 bases and J by 1 base, with 13 bases between. From germline, CDR1 is MNHEY and CDR2 SVGAGI. This CDR3 contains 15 residues. CDR3 in DNA: TGTGCCAGCAGCGCCAGGGACGGATCCTACAATGAGCAGTTCTTC. Its protein is CASSARDGSYNEQFF.

The chain joins TRBV3-1 (or the pseudogene TRBV3-2) to TRBJ2-7; 9 nucleotides line up with TRBD1. Germline V gene lookup returns CDR1 LGHDT and CDR2 YNNKEL (reference sequence). CDR3 length equals 14 residues. J was trimmed by 9 bases and V by 4 bases; bases with no gene match: 10. Here the CDR3 DNA reads TGTGCCAGCAGCCCTACCGGGACAGGGAGCGGGCAGTACTTC. It yields the protein CASSPTGTGSGQYF.